The source of this T cell receptor beta chain is a study of Ad26.COV2.S vaccination and SARS-CoV-2 variants. Regarding the study as a whole: Breadth and depth estimates from TCRs may understate total T cell responses.

The treatment was: roughly 18 received Ad26.COV2.S at low or high dose, single or two shots; 5 received placebo; per-sample allocation not given. The investigators took samples on day 63 after the first vaccine or placebo injection. CDR3 length equals 15 residues. Germline trimming cut 5 bases from V and 4 bases from J; bases unmatched to any gene: 4. Germline V gives CDR1 SGHVS, CDR2 FQNEAQ. A remark on this clone: Its cognate antigen is unknown.

Some clones are missing from TCRdb's copy, which holds only in-frame ones; the method was immunoSEQ multiplex PCR. The sample lists 350,000 to 450,000 clones, around 86% occurring once. The specimen comprised peripheral blood, sampled in a trial of Ad26.COV2.S vaccine versus placebo. The chain combines TRBV7-8 with TRBJ2-1; 11 bases fit TRBD2. The receptor comes from a person between 18 and 60 years old who received the Ad26.COV2.S COVID-19 vaccine or a placebo. CDR3 sequence (DNA): TGTGCCAGCAGCCCGGGACTAGCGGTATACAATGAGCAGTTCTTC. It encodes CASSPGLAVYNEQFF.